The rows below give T cell receptor beta chains drawn from one sample of a study of beta chain features in type 1 diabetes. Profiling relied on immunoSEQ multiplex PCR, and the TCRdb table lists in-frame clones only, not all of them. Of 640,000 or so clones in the sample, roughly 13% were seen once. The specimen was naive CD4+ T cells from blood. The receptors come from a young man with type 1 diabetes. CDR3s include the opening cysteine and the closing phenylalanine or tryptophan. D genes are given only for firm matches. Rows give clone size only sometimes, using once, few, many, or a class for an expanded clone.

d_gene: .; abundance: few; j_gene: TRBJ1-1; v_gene: TRBV6-5; CDR3nt: TGTGCCAGCAGACCGGGACTCCAAGCGCAAGCTTTCTTT; CDR3aa: CASRPGLQAQAFF
d_gene: TRBD2; abundance: few; j_gene: TRBJ2-7; v_gene: TRBV7-2; CDR3nt: TGTGCCAGCAGCCCCCCTAGGACTAGGAGCTCCTACGAGCAGTACTTC; CDR3aa: CASSPPRTRSSYEQYF
d_gene: TRBD2; abundance: .; j_gene: TRBJ2-5; v_gene: TRBV6-1; CDR3nt: TGTGCCAGCTCCAAGCCGACTAGCGGACAAGAGACCCAGTACTTC; CDR3aa: CASSKPTSGQETQYF
d_gene: TRBD1; abundance: few; j_gene: TRBJ2-7; v_gene: TRBV13; CDR3nt: TGTGCCAGCAGCTTATTCAGGGGGAACGAGCAGTACTTC; CDR3aa: CASSLFRGNEQYF
d_gene: .; abundance: .; j_gene: TRBJ1-5; v_gene: TRBV7-8; CDR3nt: TGTGCCAGCAGCTTAGCGGAGGGGCCCCAGCATTTT; CDR3aa: CASSLAEGPQHF
d_gene: .; abundance: few; j_gene: TRBJ1-6; v_gene: TRBV21-1; CDR3nt: TGTGCCAGCAGCAATGGCAGGGGAAAGAATTCACCCCTCCACTTT; CDR3aa: CASSNGRGKNSPLHF
d_gene: .; abundance: .; j_gene: TRBJ1-5; v_gene: TRBV13; CDR3nt: TGTGCCAGCAGCTCCGGTTGGGGAGAGGATCAGCCCCAGCATTTT; CDR3aa: CASSSGWGEDQPQHF
d_gene: TRBD1; abundance: .; j_gene: TRBJ2-1; v_gene: TRBV5-1; CDR3nt: TGCGCCAGCAGCTTAGGACAGGGAGGCAATGAGCAGTTCTTC; CDR3aa: CASSLGQGGNEQFF
d_gene: .; abundance: .; j_gene: TRBJ2-1; v_gene: TRBV30; CDR3nt: TGTGCCTGGAGTGCCCTTCTGGGTTCCTACAATGAGCAGTTCTTC; CDR3aa: CAWSALLGSYNEQFF
d_gene: TRBD2; abundance: .; j_gene: TRBJ2-2; v_gene: TRBV30; CDR3nt: TGTGCCTGCTGGGGCGCGGCGGGAGGGGCCGGGGAGCTGTTTTTT; CDR3aa: CACWGAAGGAGELFF
d_gene: .; abundance: .; j_gene: TRBJ1-1; v_gene: TRBV7-2; CDR3nt: TGTGCCAGCAGCGGACCAGGGCGCACTGAAGCTTTCTTT; CDR3aa: CASSGPGRTEAFF
d_gene: TRBD1; abundance: .; j_gene: TRBJ1-2; v_gene: TRBV28; CDR3nt: TGTGCCAGCAGTCGACAGGGAAATGGCTACACCTTC; CDR3aa: CASSRQGNGYTF
d_gene: TRBD1; abundance: once; j_gene: TRBJ1-2; v_gene: TRBV7-9; CDR3nt: TGTGCCAGCAGCCCATACTCGGGACAGGTACACTATGGCTACACCTTC; CDR3aa: CASSPYSGQVHYGYTF
d_gene: .; abundance: .; j_gene: TRBJ1-2; v_gene: TRBV4-1; CDR3nt: TGCGCCAGCAGCCAAGAAGGGGGGGCCAACTATGGCTACACCTTC; CDR3aa: CASSQEGGANYGYTF
d_gene: .; abundance: few; j_gene: TRBJ2-3; v_gene: TRBV11-2; CDR3nt: TGTGCCAGCAGGAGGTACACAGATACGCAGTATTTT; CDR3aa: CASRRYTDTQYF
d_gene: .; abundance: .; j_gene: TRBJ2-7; v_gene: TRBV7-2; CDR3nt: TGTGCCAGCAAAGTGGGGCAGGGAAACTACGAGCAGTACTTC; CDR3aa: CASKVGQGNYEQYF
d_gene: .; abundance: .; j_gene: TRBJ2-5; v_gene: TRBV7-2; CDR3nt: TGTGCCAGCAGCCCCTTTGGCCGGTCCGAGACCCAGTACTTC; CDR3aa: CASSPFGRSETQYF
d_gene: .; abundance: .; j_gene: TRBJ2-7; v_gene: TRBV7-3; CDR3nt: TGTGCCAGCAGCTTAGCTTCCGGTCGAGCCTACGAGCAGTACTTC; CDR3aa: CASSLASGRAYEQYF